Listed below are T cell receptor beta chains from one sample, sequenced in a study of T-cell reconstitution after alpha-beta-depleted transplantation in children. TCRdb recomputed calls from the PCR reads with MiXCR, one row per CDR3 protein. The table has about 580,000 distinct CDR3 sequences, approximately 22% seen once. Sequences were derived from PBMCs, mostly from graft donor cells, sampled 360 days after TCRalphabeta/CD19-depleted stem cell transplant. These receptors were collected from a boy under two years old who had a stem cell transplant for acute myeloid leukemia, so the T cells may come from the graft donor. CDR3s include the opening cysteine and the closing phenylalanine or tryptophan. Each record gives: CDR3 protein, CDR3 DNA, D gene, J gene, clone size, V gene, CDR3 length. D genes are given only for firm matches. Rows may omit the clone size; those that give it use once, few, many or a size class.

CDR3: CASSSQTGKQETQYF
DNA: TGTGCCAGCAGCTCCCAAACAGGAAAACAAGAGACCCAGTACTTC
D: -
J: TRBJ2-5
size: many
V: TRBV7-2
length: 15

CDR3: CASSLSRGRNQPQHF
DNA: TGTGCCAGCAGCTTAAGCAGGGGCCGGAATCAGCCCCAGCATTTT
D: -
J: TRBJ1-5
size: many
V: TRBV7-2
length: 15

CDR3: CASSLTSGATDTQYF
DNA: TGCGCCAGCAGCCTGACTAGCGGGGCCACAGATACGCAGTATTTT
D: TRBD2
J: TRBJ2-3
size: many
V: TRBV5-1
length: 15

CDR3: CSVGDQETQYF
DNA: TGCAGCGTGGGGGACCAAGAGACCCAGTACTTC
D: -
J: TRBJ2-5
size: many
V: TRBV29-1
length: 11

CDR3: CASSLASSLDTQYF
DNA: TGCGCCAGCAGCTTGGCCAGCTCACTAGATACGCAGTATTTT
D: -
J: TRBJ2-3
size: few
V: TRBV5-1
length: 14

CDR3: CSASRGGSYNEQFF
DNA: TGCAGTGCTTCGCGGGGGGGCTCCTACAATGAGCAGTTCTTC
D: TRBD2
J: TRBJ2-1
size: many
V: TRBV20-1
length: 14

CDR3: CASSFTPGKNNEQFF
DNA: TGTGCCAGCAGCTTTACGCCAGGGAAGAATAATGAGCAGTTCTTC
D: -
J: TRBJ2-1
size: -
V: TRBV7-9
length: 15

CDR3: CASSLAPTDEQFF
DNA: TGTGCCAGCAGTTTAGCCCCTACGGATGAGCAGTTCTTC
D: -
J: TRBJ2-1
size: many
V: TRBV12-3/TRBV12-4
length: 13

CDR3: CASSLGWVPTSTDTQYF
DNA: TGTGCCAGCAGCTTGGGTTGGGTGCCGACTAGCACAGATACGCAGTATTTT
D: -
J: TRBJ2-3
size: -
V: TRBV5-8
length: 17

CDR3: CASSWTRQETQYF
DNA: TGTGCCAGCAGTTGGACTCGACAAGAGACCCAGTACTTC
D: -
J: TRBJ2-5
size: few
V: TRBV6-5
length: 13

CDR3: CASSPAGTRYNEQFF
DNA: TGTGCCAGCAGCCCCGCCGGGACTCGATACAATGAGCAGTTCTTC
D: -
J: TRBJ2-1
size: once
V: TRBV7-3
length: 15

CDR3: CASSSRTGSHEQYF
DNA: TGTGCCAGCAGTTCCCGAACAGGGTCTCACGAGCAGTACTTC
D: -
J: TRBJ2-7
size: few
V: TRBV6-5
length: 14

CDR3: CASSLGQGGLNYGYTF
DNA: TGTGCCAGCAGTTTGGGGCAGGGGGGCTTGAACTATGGCTACACCTTC
D: TRBD1
J: TRBJ1-2
size: -
V: TRBV28
length: 16

CDR3: CASSLSGRLPYEQYF
DNA: TGTGCCAGCAGTTTGTCCGGGAGACTTCCCTACGAGCAGTACTTC
D: -
J: TRBJ2-7
size: many
V: TRBV12-3/TRBV12-4
length: 15

CDR3: CASSPPGLAGSYNEQFF
DNA: TGTGCCAGCAGCCCACCGGGACTAGCTGGCTCCTACAATGAGCAGTTCTTC
D: TRBD2
J: TRBJ2-1
size: few
V: TRBV7-9
length: 17

CDR3: CSVVGQFSYEQYF
DNA: TGCAGCGTTGTCGGCCAGTTCTCCTACGAGCAGTACTTC
D: -
J: TRBJ2-7
size: -
V: TRBV29-1
length: 13

CDR3: CSALKGTGGYQPQHF
DNA: TGCAGTGCCCTAAAGGGTACAGGGGGCTATCAGCCCCAGCATTTT
D: TRBD1
J: TRBJ1-5
size: -
V: TRBV20-1
length: 15

CDR3: CASSLDSGTDTQYF
DNA: TGCGCCAGCAGCTTGGATTCGGGCACAGATACGCAGTATTTT
D: -
J: TRBJ2-3
size: -
V: TRBV5-1
length: 14

CDR3: CSARGTGGEQYF
DNA: TGCAGTGCTAGGGGGACAGGGGGCGAGCAGTACTTC
D: TRBD1
J: TRBJ2-7
size: -
V: TRBV20-1
length: 12

CDR3: CASSLGGLTLNSPLHF
DNA: TGTGCCAGCAGTTTAGGGGGCCTTACCCTTAATTCACCCCTCCACTTT
D: -
J: TRBJ1-6
size: few
V: TRBV12-3/TRBV12-4
length: 16

CDR3: CASSSDGSYNEQFF
DNA: TGTGCCAGCAGCTCCGACGGGTCCTACAATGAGCAGTTCTTC
D: -
J: TRBJ2-1
size: -
V: TRBV7-2
length: 14

CDR3: CASSLLAVNTEAFF
DNA: TGTGCCAGCAGTTTATTAGCAGTGAACACTGAAGCTTTCTTT
D: -
J: TRBJ1-1
size: -
V: TRBV28
length: 14

CDR3: CASSLAPLGQGSAREQYF
DNA: TGTGCCAGCAGTCTGGCGCCCTTGGGACAGGGATCGGCCCGCGAGCAGTACTTC
D: TRBD1
J: TRBJ2-7
size: -
V: TRBV12-3/TRBV12-4
length: 18

CDR3: CASSSLGQPQHF
DNA: TGTGCCAGCAGTTCCTTAGGCCAGCCCCAGCATTTT
D: -
J: TRBJ1-5
size: many
V: TRBV12-3/TRBV12-4
length: 12

CDR3: CASSPLAGSYNEQFF
DNA: TGTGCCAGCAGTCCCCTAGCGGGCTCCTACAATGAGCAGTTCTTC
D: TRBD2
J: TRBJ2-1
size: once
V: TRBV25-1
length: 15

CDR3: CSAGRGSPPDTQYF
DNA: TGCAGCGCTGGGAGGGGCTCACCACCGGATACGCAGTATTTT
D: TRBD2
J: TRBJ2-3
size: many
V: TRBV29-1
length: 14

CDR3: CASSPRSAVYNEQFF
DNA: TGTGCCAGCAGCCCCAGGTCGGCTGTCTACAATGAGCAGTTCTTC
D: -
J: TRBJ2-1
size: few
V: TRBV11-2
length: 15

CDR3: CASSTNEGTEAFF
DNA: TGTGCCAGCAGCACGAACGAGGGCACTGAAGCTTTCTTT
D: -
J: TRBJ1-1
size: -
V: TRBV7-8
length: 13

CDR3: CSASSLAGGLGETQYF
DNA: TGCAGTGCTAGTTCCCTAGCGGGGGGGCTAGGGGAGACCCAGTACTTC
D: TRBD2
J: TRBJ2-5
size: -
V: TRBV20-1
length: 16

CDR3: CASSLGGAYTEAFF
DNA: TGTGCCAGCAGTTTGGGGGGCGCGTACACTGAAGCTTTCTTT
D: -
J: TRBJ1-1
size: -
V: TRBV12-3/TRBV12-4
length: 14

CDR3: CSARDAMRDTYEQYF
DNA: TGCAGTGCTAGAGATGCAATGCGGGACACCTACGAGCAGTACTTC
D: -
J: TRBJ2-7
size: few
V: TRBV20-1
length: 15

CDR3: CASSLRGQGRPYEQYF
DNA: TGTGCCAGCAGCTTAAGGGGACAGGGGCGACCCTACGAGCAGTACTTC
D: TRBD1
J: TRBJ2-7
size: -
V: TRBV7-2
length: 16

CDR3: CSATTGGIQETQYF
DNA: TGCAGTGCCACAACCGGGGGGATACAAGAGACCCAGTACTTC
D: TRBD2
J: TRBJ2-5
size: many
V: TRBV20-1
length: 14

CDR3: CASILGRGINEQFF
DNA: TGTGCCAGCATCCTTGGGCGGGGGATTAATGAGCAGTTCTTC
D: TRBD2
J: TRBJ2-1
size: -
V: TRBV7-2
length: 14

CDR3: CASSYGAGTYEQYF
DNA: TGTGCCAGCAGTTACGGGGCAGGAACCTACGAGCAGTACTTC
D: -
J: TRBJ2-7
size: few
V: TRBV7-9
length: 14

CDR3: CASGLGSGGTQYF
DNA: TGTGCTAGTGGTTTGGGGTCAGGTGGTACGCAGTATTTT
D: -
J: TRBJ2-3
size: -
V: TRBV12-5
length: 13

CDR3: CSAGQGAEQFF
DNA: TGCAGCGCTGGACAGGGGGCCGAGCAGTTCTTC
D: TRBD1
J: TRBJ2-1
size: many
V: TRBV29-1
length: 11

CDR3: CASSRRMGGYEQYF
DNA: TGTGCCAGCAGCCGCAGGATGGGGGGCTACGAGCAGTACTTC
D: -
J: TRBJ2-7
size: -
V: TRBV7-9
length: 14

CDR3: CSVKGNQPQHF
DNA: TGCAGTGTAAAAGGCAATCAGCCCCAGCATTTT
D: -
J: TRBJ1-5
size: -
V: TRBV20-1
length: 11

CDR3: CSARDGPNTEAFF
DNA: TGCAGTGCTAGGGACGGGCCGAACACTGAAGCTTTCTTT
D: -
J: TRBJ1-1
size: many
V: TRBV20-1
length: 13

CDR3: CASSISYPDTQYF
DNA: TGTGCCAGCAGTATAAGCTACCCAGATACGCAGTATTTT
D: -
J: TRBJ2-3
size: -
V: TRBV25-1
length: 13

CDR3: CASSHNSGQTATGELFF
DNA: TGTGCCAGCAGCCATAACTCGGGACAGACCGCCACCGGGGAGCTGTTTTTT
D: TRBD1
J: TRBJ2-2
size: -
V: TRBV3-1
length: 17

CDR3: CASRIPLLAGGFTDTQYF
DNA: TGCGCCAGCCGAATCCCGTTACTAGCGGGGGGCTTCACAGATACGCAGTATTTT
D: TRBD2
J: TRBJ2-3
size: many
V: TRBV5-1
length: 18

CDR3: CASGLWSMNTEAFF
DNA: TGTGCTAGTGGTTTGTGGTCCATGAACACTGAAGCTTTCTTT
D: -
J: TRBJ1-1
size: -
V: TRBV12-5
length: 14

CDR3: CASGLQGYQPQHF
DNA: TGTGCCAGCGGATTACAGGGGTATCAGCCCCAGCATTTT
D: TRBD1
J: TRBJ1-5
size: few
V: TRBV6-2/TRBV6-3
length: 13

CDR3: CASSQALRVVDTQYF
DNA: TGTGCCAGCAGCCAAGCTTTAAGGGTTGTAGATACGCAGTATTTT
D: -
J: TRBJ2-3
size: many
V: TRBV3-1
length: 15

CDR3: CSASAGGIGELFF
DNA: TGCAGTGCTAGCGCGGGGGGGATCGGGGAGCTGTTTTTT
D: TRBD2
J: TRBJ2-2
size: few
V: TRBV20-1
length: 13

CDR3: CASSPGKGSGNEQFF
DNA: TGTGCCAGCTCACCGGGAAAGGGGTCCGGCAATGAGCAGTTCTTC
D: -
J: TRBJ2-1
size: once
V: TRBV18
length: 15

CDR3: CASKSGTTDTQYF
DNA: TGCGCCAGTAAAAGCGGGACCACAGATACGCAGTATTTT
D: TRBD2
J: TRBJ2-3
size: -
V: TRBV5-1
length: 13

CDR3: CASSQGRALNSPLHF
DNA: TGTGCCAGCTCCCAGGGCCGGGCACTTAATTCACCCCTCCACTTT
D: -
J: TRBJ1-6
size: -
V: TRBV18
length: 15

CDR3: CASSFMGQGIYEQYF
DNA: TGTGCCAGCAGCTTTATGGGACAGGGGATTTACGAGCAGTACTTC
D: TRBD1
J: TRBJ2-7
size: -
V: TRBV5-8
length: 15

CDR3: CSARIGIAKNIQYF
DNA: TGCAGTGCTAGGATAGGGATAGCCAAAAACATTCAGTACTTC
D: -
J: TRBJ2-4
size: -
V: TRBV20-1
length: 14

CDR3: CASSRTRGGTGELFF
DNA: TGTGCCAGCAGCCGGACACGCGGTGGGACCGGGGAGCTGTTTTTT
D: -
J: TRBJ2-2
size: -
V: TRBV13
length: 15

CDR3: CATSRDLPTDTQYF
DNA: TGTGCCACCAGCAGAGATCTGCCGACAGATACGCAGTATTTT
D: -
J: TRBJ2-3
size: -
V: TRBV15
length: 14

CDR3: CASSLAGIPGANVLTF
DNA: TGTGCCAGCAGCTTGGCCGGGATACCCGGGGCCAACGTCCTGACTTTC
D: -
J: TRBJ2-6
size: -
V: TRBV5-6
length: 16

CDR3: CASSFRSYEQYF
DNA: TGTGCCAGCAGCTTTCGGAGCTACGAGCAGTACTTC
D: -
J: TRBJ2-7
size: -
V: TRBV5-6
length: 12